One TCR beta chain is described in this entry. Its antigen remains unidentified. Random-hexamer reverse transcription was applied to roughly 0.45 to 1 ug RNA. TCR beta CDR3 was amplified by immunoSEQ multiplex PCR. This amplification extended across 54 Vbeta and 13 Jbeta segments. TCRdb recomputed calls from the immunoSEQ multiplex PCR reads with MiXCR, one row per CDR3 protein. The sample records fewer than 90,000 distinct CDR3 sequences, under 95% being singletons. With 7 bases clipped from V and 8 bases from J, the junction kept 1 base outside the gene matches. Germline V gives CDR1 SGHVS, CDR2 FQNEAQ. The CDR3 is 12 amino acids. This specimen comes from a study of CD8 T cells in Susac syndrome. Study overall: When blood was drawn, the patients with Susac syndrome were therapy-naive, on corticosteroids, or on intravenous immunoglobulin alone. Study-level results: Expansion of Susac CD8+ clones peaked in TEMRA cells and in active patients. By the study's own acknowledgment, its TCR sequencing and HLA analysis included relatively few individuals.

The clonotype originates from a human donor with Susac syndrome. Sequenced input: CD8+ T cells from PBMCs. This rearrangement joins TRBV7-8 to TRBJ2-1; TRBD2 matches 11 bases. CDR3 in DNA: TGTGCCAGCACGACTAGCGGGGATGAGCAGTTCTTC. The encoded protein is CASTTSGDEQFF.